The entry that follows covers one T cell receptor (beta chain) sequence. These data originate in a study of T-cell memory formation after mild COVID-19. About the research overall: Across donors, TCR clusters were largely donor specific.

MiXCR was run by TCRdb on the 5' RACE reads, yielding one entry per CDR3 protein. The sample lists under 300,000 distinct CDR3 sequences; roughly 9.4% were seen once. The receptor was derived from a man younger than 30 who had mild COVID-19 (a few samples of this study predate the infection). Cell type and time point are not known. Sequencing input: PBMCs or a T cell subset sorted from them (not recorded which).

The CDR3 is CASRHSDRGLQPQHF. In DNA, the CDR3 is TGTGCCAGCAGACACTCGGACAGGGGGCTTCAGCCCCAGCATTTT. This chain uses TRBV6-2 or TRBV6-3 with TRBJ1-5; 11 positions agree with TRBD1. Germline V CDR1 and CDR2: MNHEY, SVGEGT. The V and J ends lost 6 bases and 6 bases, in that order; junction bases with no gene match: 7. This CDR3 spans 15 amino acids.